Below, 24 T cell receptor beta chains from the same sample are listed, as sequenced in a study of T cell responses to AZD1222 COVID-19 vaccine. Sequencing was performed with immunoSEQ multiplex PCR; in TCRdb, only in-frame clones are kept and a portion is missing. The table lists 100,000 to 150,000 clones, just under 95% of them singletons. Sequenced material: peripheral blood, taken 28 days after the second AZD1222 dose. These receptors originate from an adult who received the AZD1222 COVID-19 vaccine.

This clone was counted once. The rearrangement links TRBV6-5 to TRBJ1-2, with 7 bases matching TRBD1. Germline V gene data show CDR1 as MNHEY and CDR2 as SVGAGI. J gave up 4 bases and V 4 bases, and 3 bases lay outside the gene matches. The CDR3 sequence is 13 residues long. The CDR3 reads CASSFRGFYGYTF. The DNA of the CDR3 is TGTGCCAGCAGTTTCAGGGGGTTCTATGGCTACACCTTC.

This clone appeared a few times. The chain combines TRBV11-3 with TRBJ1-6, with 8 bases identical to TRBD1. Germline V lookup: CDR1 SGHNT, CDR2 YENEEA. The trim removed 10 bases at V and 5 bases at J, leaving 7 bases unmatched. The CDR3 runs 14 residues. CDR3 DNA: TGTGCCACCCGACAGGGGAACAATAATTCACCCCTCCACTTT. Translated: CATRQGNNNSPLHF.

The rearrangement links TRBV3-1 (or the pseudogene TRBV3-2) to TRBJ1-5, with a weak D call TRBD1 (5 bases). In germline, CDR1 is LGHDT, CDR2 YNNKEL (reference sequence). The CDR3 contains 18 residues. The V end was cut by 0 bases, the J end by 0 bases, with 15 bases between. For the CDR3, the DNA is TGTGCCAGCAGCCAAGACTTGGGGACCGCAGGTAGCAATCAGCCCCAGCATTTT. It encodes CASSQDLGTAGSNQPQHF.

The chain couples TRBV6-5 to TRBJ1-6, with D unresolved. CDR3 length: 15 amino acids. Looked up from germline, CDR1 is MNHEY and CDR2 is SVGAGI. Trimming shortened V by 6 bases and J by 5 bases, and 14 bases separated the two germline ends. The CDR3 DNA reads as TGTGCCAGCAGGGGGAATGCGGTTAATAATTCACCCCTCCACTTT. Protein: CASRGNAVNNSPLHF.

The chain recombines TRBV25-1 with TRBJ1-1, with D perhaps matching TRBD1 (6 bases). CDR1 is MGHDK and CDR2 is SYGVNS in the germline V gene. The V end was cut by 7 bases, the J end by 4 bases, with 13 bases between. The CDR3 is 13 amino acids. The CDR3 region has the DNA TGTGCCAGCAAAAAGGACAGTTTCACTGAAGCTTTCTTT. It translates to CASKKDSFTEAFF. The full variable domain, its missing parts supplied by reference TRBV25-1 and TRBJ1-1, is EADIYQTPRYLVIGTGKKITLECSQTMGHDKMYWYQQDPGMELHLIHYSYGVNSTEKGDLSSESTVSRIRTEHFPLTLESARPSHTSQYLCASKKDSFTEAFFGQGTRLTVV.

The rearrangement joins TRBV20-1 to TRBJ1-2; TRBD1 matches 8 bases. The V gene end was trimmed by 3 bases and the J gene end by 7 bases; junction bases not matched to a gene: 4. Germline V CDR1 and CDR2: DFQATT, SNEGSKA (reference sequence). The CDR3 sequence is 12 residues long. CDR3 coding DNA: TGCAGTGCTAGTCACAGGGGGGGTGGCTACACCTTC. This gives the protein CSASHRGGGYTF.

The rearrangement uses TRBV6-5 and TRBJ2-5; 12 bases are shared with TRBD2. CDR1 and CDR2 (germline): MNHEY, SVGAGI. Germline trimming cut 6 bases from V and 5 bases from J; bases unmatched to any gene: 7. The CDR3 has 15 amino acids. The CDR3 DNA reads as TGTGCCAGCAGCTCACTAGCGGGAGGTTCGGAGACCCAGTACTTC. Its translation: CASSSLAGGSETQYF.

The V gene is TRBV12-5, the J gene TRBJ2-1; 8 bases map to TRBD2. The V segment lost 7 bases and the J segment 8 bases; nucleotides outside the gene matches: 13. The length of the CDR3 is 15 residues. CDR1 and CDR2 from the germline V gene are LGHNT and FRNRAP. Here the CDR3 reads CASDLSREGVYEQFF. In nucleotides, the CDR3 is TGTGCTAGTGATTTATCCCGGGAGGGGGTATATGAGCAGTTCTTC. The whole variable domain, filled in from reference TRBV12-5 and TRBJ2-1, reads DARVTQTPRHKVTEMGQEVTMRCQPILGHNTVFWYRQTMMQGLELLAYFRNRAPLDDSGMPKDRFSAEMPDATLATLKIQPSEPRDSAVYFCASDLSREGVYEQFFGPGTRLTVL.

The chain recombines TRBV18 with TRBJ1-4; D is perhaps TRBD1 (6 bases). Trimming took 6 bases from V and 0 from J, leaving 17 bases between them. Germline CDR1 and CDR2: KGHSH and LQKENI. The CDR3 is 17 residues long. This CDR3 is CASSRGDILSTNEKLFF. The CDR3 region has the DNA TGTGCCAGCTCCCGAGGGGACATCTTATCAACTAATGAAAAACTGTTTTTT.

The genes are TRBV7-9 and TRBJ1-3; no definite D call. The germline V and J ends were trimmed by 0 bases and 0 bases, with 9 bases remaining between them. Germline CDR1 and CDR2: SEHNR and FQNEAQ (reference sequence). The CDR3 spans 16 residues. For the CDR3, the DNA is TGTGCCAGCAGCTTAGCGTTGGGCATCTCTGGAAACACCATATATTTT. It yields the protein CASSLALGISGNTIYF.

V gene TRBV28 combines with J gene TRBJ2-1; 7 nucleotides align to TRBD2. Germline CDR1 and CDR2: MDHEN and SYDVKM. This CDR3 is built from 15 residues. J gave up 5 bases and V 6 bases, and 10 bases lay outside the gene matches. DNA for the CDR3: TGTGCCAGCAGCAGTGGGACTACACCTAACAATGAGCAGTTCTTC. Translated: CASSSGTTPNNEQFF.

V usage is TRBV13 and J usage is TRBJ1-5; tentative D call: TRBD1 (5 bases). The CDR3 covers 15 residues. Trimming removed 0 bases at V and 7 bases at J, with 13 bases between. CDR1 PRHDT and CDR2 FYEKMQ come from the germline V gene (reference sequence). Written as DNA, the CDR3 is TGTGCCAGCAGCTTAGGCCGAGGGACTCCCCAGCCCCAGCATTTT. This encodes CASSLGRGTPQPQHF.

CDR3 sequence: CASRKRGNTEAFF. CDR3 bases: TGTGCCAGCAGAAAGAGGGGGAACACTGAAGCTTTCTTT. The chain is built from TRBV2 and TRBJ1-1; tentatively, D is TRBD1 (5 bases). V lost 6 bases, J lost 1 base, and 9 bases lay in between. This CDR3 spans 13 amino acids. Germline CDR1 is SNHLY and CDR2 is FYNNEI.

V gene TRBV4-1 combines with J gene TRBJ2-2; 9 bases are a match to TRBD2. The length of the CDR3 is 18 residues. CDR1 is MGHRA and CDR2 is YSYEKL in the germline V gene. Unmatched junction bases numbered 13, after V lost 4 bases and J lost 4 bases. CDR3 bases: TGCGCCAGCAGCCTCAACCCTAGGGCTAGCGGGGTCACCGGGGAGCTGTTTTTT. Translated: CASSLNPRASGVTGELFF.

This chain connects TRBV7-3 to TRBJ2-1; 8 nucleotides agree with TRBD2. V dropped 5 bases and J dropped 3; count of bases not matched to a gene: 9. The V gene's germline CDR1 is SGHTA and CDR2 FQGTGA. The CDR3 consists of 16 residues. CDR3 DNA: TGTGCCAGCAGCCCTACTCGAAGCGGGAGCTACAATGAGCAGTTCTTC. It codes for CASSPTRSGSYNEQFF.

The V and J genes are TRBV3-1 (or the pseudogene TRBV3-2) and TRBJ2-1; weak D call: TRBD1 (5 bases). Looked up from germline, CDR1 is LGHDT and CDR2 is YNNKEL (reference sequence). V lost 0 bases, J lost 6 bases, and 6 bases lay in between. This CDR3 has 13 amino acids. CDR3 region: CASSQDRVNEQFF. CDR3 DNA: TGTGCCAGCAGCCAAGACAGGGTCAATGAGCAGTTCTTC.

The V and J genes are TRBV27 and TRBJ1-4; D is possibly TRBD1 (5 bases). This CDR3 is 15 amino acids long. CDR1 is MNHEY and CDR2 is SMNVEV in the germline V gene (reference sequence). Trimming took 6 bases from V and 5 from J, leaving 16 bases between them. The CDR3 spells CASSVTRGGNEKLFF. The CDR3 region has the DNA TGTGCCAGCAGCGTCACTAGGGGCGGAAATGAAAAACTGTTTTTT.

V usage is TRBV24-1 and J usage is TRBJ2-5; 11 bases are a match to TRBD2. The CDR3 sequence is 17 residues long. The J segment lost 2 bases and the V segment lost 1 base, leaving 5 bases of the junction unmatched. CDR1 is KGHDR and CDR2 is SFDVKD in the germline V gene. CDR3 sequence reads: CATSDFLAGGRQETQYF. The CDR3 bases are TGTGCCACCAGTGATTTCCTAGCGGGAGGTAGACAAGAGACCCAGTACTTC.

The chain recombines TRBV4-3 with TRBJ1-3, with D unresolved. Germline CDR1 reads LGHNA; CDR2 reads YSLEER. Trimming took off 2 bases at V and 4 bases at J, with 6 bases between the two ends. The CDR3 totals 13 residues. CDR3 DNA sequence: TGCGCCAGCAGCCAAAGGCAGGGAAACACCATATATTTT. This translates into CASSQRQGNTIYF.

This chain connects TRBV28 to TRBJ1-1, with 7 bases matching TRBD1. Germline CDR1 and CDR2: MDHEN and SYDVKM. The CDR3 is 15 residues long. The J segment lost 1 base and the V segment lost 8 bases, leaving 10 bases of the junction unmatched. The DNA of the CDR3 is TGTGCCAGCGGACCAACAGGGGCATGGAACACTGAAGCTTTCTTT. Protein product: CASGPTGAWNTEAFF.

This chain links TRBV18 with TRBJ2-1, with 8 nucleotides matching TRBD1. The junction had 2 bases not matched to a gene; V was cut back by 2 bases and J by 2 bases. This CDR3 is built from 15 residues. Germline loops: CDR1 KGHSH, CDR2 LQKENI. CDR3 region: CASSPSGGAYNEQFF. The CDR3 bases are TGTGCCAGCTCACCATCAGGGGGCGCCTACAATGAGCAGTTCTTC. The variable domain in full, with the rest retrieved from reference TRBV18 and TRBJ2-1, is NAGVMQNPRHLVRRRGQEARLRCSPMKGHSHVYWYRQLPEEGLKFMVYLQKENIIDESGMPKERFSAEFPKEGPSILRIQQVVRGDSAAYFCASSPSGGAYNEQFFGPGTRLTVL.

V gene TRBV11-2 combines with J gene TRBJ2-2; either TRBD1 or TRBD2 may fit D (6 bases each). CDR3 length: 18 residues. V lost 3 bases and J lost 3, with 20 bases in between. CDR1 and CDR2 (germline): SGHAT, FQNNGV. The CDR3 region has the DNA TGTGCCAGCAGCTTCATTGCTCGGGGGCTGGGGGACACCGGGGAGCTGTTTTTT. Its translation is CASSFIARGLGDTGELFF.

CDR3 residues: CASSPLGSGNEKLFF. In DNA, the CDR3 is TGTGCCAGTAGTCCCTTGGGCTCTGGTAACGAAAAACTGTTTTTT. The J gene is TRBJ1-4, the V gene TRBV19; no definite D call. This CDR3 spans 15 amino acids. From germline, CDR1 is LNHDA and CDR2 SQIVND (reference sequence). V was shortened by 5 bases and J by 8 bases, with 18 bases between the two germline ends.

This chain connects TRBV2 to TRBJ2-4; D may be TRBD1 (5 bases). Germline lookup yields CDR1 SNHLY and CDR2 FYNNEI. The V and J ends lost 6 bases and 2 bases respectively, with 8 bases between them. The CDR3 contains 13 residues. The CDR3 protein is CASRQGPKNIQYF. CDR3 DNA sequence: TGTGCCAGCAGGCAGGGTCCCAAAAACATTCAGTACTTC.